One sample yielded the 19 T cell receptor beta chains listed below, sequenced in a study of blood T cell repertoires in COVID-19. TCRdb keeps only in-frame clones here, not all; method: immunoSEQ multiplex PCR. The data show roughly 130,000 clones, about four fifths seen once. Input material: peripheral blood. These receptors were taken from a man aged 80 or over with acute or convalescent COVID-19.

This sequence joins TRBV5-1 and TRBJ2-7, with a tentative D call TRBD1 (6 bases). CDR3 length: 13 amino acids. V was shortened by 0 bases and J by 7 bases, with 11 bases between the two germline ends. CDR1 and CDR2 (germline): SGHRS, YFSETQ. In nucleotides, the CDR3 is TGCGCCAGCAGCTTGGTGGGGGCCGGTGAGCAGTACTTC. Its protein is CASSLVGAGEQYF.

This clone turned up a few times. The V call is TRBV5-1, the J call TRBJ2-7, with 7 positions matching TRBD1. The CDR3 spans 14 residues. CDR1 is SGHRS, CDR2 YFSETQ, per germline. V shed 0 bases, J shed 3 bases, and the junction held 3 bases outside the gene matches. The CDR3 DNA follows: TGCGCCAGCAGCTTGGCGGGACAGAACTACGAGCAGTACTTC. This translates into CASSLAGQNYEQYF.

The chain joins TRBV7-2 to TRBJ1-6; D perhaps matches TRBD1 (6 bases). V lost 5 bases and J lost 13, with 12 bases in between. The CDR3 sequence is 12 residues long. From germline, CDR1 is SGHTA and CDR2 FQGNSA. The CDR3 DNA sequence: TGTGCCAGCAGCCCAGCAGGGGTTCCCCTCCACTTT. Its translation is CASSPAGVPLHF.

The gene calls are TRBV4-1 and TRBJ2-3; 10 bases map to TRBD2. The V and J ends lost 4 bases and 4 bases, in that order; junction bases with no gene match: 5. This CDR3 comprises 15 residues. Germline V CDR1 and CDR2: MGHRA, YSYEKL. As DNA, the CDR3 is TGCGCCAGCAGCCGCCTAGCGGGGGCTTCAGATACGCAGTATTTT. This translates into CASSRLAGASDTQYF.

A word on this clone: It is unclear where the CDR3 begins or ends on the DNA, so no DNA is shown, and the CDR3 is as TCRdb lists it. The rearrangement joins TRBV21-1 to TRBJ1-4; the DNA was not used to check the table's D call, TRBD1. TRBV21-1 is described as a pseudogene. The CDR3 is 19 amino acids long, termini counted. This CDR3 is CASSPVGQGASSTNEKLFF.

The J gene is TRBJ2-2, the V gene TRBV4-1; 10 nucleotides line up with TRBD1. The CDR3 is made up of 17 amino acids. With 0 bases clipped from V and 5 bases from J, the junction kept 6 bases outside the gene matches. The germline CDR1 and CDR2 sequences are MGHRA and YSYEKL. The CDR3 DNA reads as TGCGCCAGCAGCCAAGATCCGCCGGGACAGGGGACCGGGGAGCTGTTTTTT. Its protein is CASSQDPPGQGTGELFF.

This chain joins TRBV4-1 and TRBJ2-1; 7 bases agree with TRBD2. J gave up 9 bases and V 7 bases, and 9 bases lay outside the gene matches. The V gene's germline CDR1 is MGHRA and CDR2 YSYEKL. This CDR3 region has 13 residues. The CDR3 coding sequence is TGCGCCAGCAAAGGGCCAGCGGGGAGTGAGCAGTTCTTC. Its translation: CASKGPAGSEQFF.

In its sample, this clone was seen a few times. CDR3 region: CASSLKGAGYTQYF. The CDR3 DNA reads as TGTGCCAGCAGTTTGAAGGGGGCTGGGTATACGCAGTATTTT. The genes are TRBV27 and TRBJ2-3; the match to TRBD1 covers 7 bases. This CDR3 region has 14 residues. Germline V gene sequence: CDR1 MNHEY, CDR2 SMNVEV (reference sequence). V shed 3 bases, J shed 7 bases, and the junction held 7 bases outside the gene matches.

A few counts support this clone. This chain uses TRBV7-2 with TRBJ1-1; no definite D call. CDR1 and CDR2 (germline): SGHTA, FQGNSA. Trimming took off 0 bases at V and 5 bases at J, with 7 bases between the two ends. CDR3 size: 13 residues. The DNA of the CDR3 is TGTGCCAGCAGCTTAGCGGTGAGAACTGAAGCTTTCTTT. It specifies CASSLAVRTEAFF. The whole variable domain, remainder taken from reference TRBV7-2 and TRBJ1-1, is GAGVSQSPSNKVTEKGKDVELRCDPISGHTALYWYRQSLGQGLEFLIYFQGNSAPDKSGLPSDRFSAERTGGSVSTLTIQRTQQEDSAVYLCASSLAVRTEAFFGQGTRLTVV.

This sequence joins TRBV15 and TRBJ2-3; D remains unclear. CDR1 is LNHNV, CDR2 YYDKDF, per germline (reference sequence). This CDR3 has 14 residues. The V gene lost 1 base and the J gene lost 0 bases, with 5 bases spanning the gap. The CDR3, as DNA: TGTGCCACCAGCAGAGCTGTAAGCACAGATACGCAGTATTTT. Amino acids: CATSRAVSTDTQYF.

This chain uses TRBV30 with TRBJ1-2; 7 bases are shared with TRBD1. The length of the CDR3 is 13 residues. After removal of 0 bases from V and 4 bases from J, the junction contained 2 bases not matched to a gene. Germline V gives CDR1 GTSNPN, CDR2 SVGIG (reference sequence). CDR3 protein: CAWSVRQGYGYTF. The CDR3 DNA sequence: TGTGCCTGGAGTGTACGACAGGGCTATGGCTACACCTTC.

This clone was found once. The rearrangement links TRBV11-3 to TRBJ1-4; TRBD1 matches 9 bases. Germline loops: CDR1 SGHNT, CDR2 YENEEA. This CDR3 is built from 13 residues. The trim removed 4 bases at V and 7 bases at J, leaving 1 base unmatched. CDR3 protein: CASSSGQGEKLFF. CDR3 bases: TGTGCCAGCAGCTCGGGACAGGGTGAAAAACTGTTTTTT.

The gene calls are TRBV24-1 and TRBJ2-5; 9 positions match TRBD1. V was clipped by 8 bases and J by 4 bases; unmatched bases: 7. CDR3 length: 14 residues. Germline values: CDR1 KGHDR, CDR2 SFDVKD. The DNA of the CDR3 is TGTGCCACCAAAGAAACAGGGGGCCGAGAGACCCAGTACTTC. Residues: CATKETGGRETQYF.

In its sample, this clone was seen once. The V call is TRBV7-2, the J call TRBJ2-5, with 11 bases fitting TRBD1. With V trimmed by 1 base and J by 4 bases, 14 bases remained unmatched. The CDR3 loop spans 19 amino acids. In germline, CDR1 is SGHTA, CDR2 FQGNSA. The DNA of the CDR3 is TGTGCCAGCAGCTTAGTGCTACCCGGGACAGGGGGTTTCGGAGAGACCCAGTACTTC. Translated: CASSLVLPGTGGFGETQYF.

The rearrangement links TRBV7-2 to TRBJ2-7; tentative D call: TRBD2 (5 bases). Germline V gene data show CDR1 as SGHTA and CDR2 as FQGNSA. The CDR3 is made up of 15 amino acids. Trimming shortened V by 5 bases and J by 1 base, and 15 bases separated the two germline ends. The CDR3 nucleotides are TGTGCCAGCAGCCTCGGGGTCGGGGTATCCTACGAGCAGTACTTC. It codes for CASSLGVGVSYEQYF.

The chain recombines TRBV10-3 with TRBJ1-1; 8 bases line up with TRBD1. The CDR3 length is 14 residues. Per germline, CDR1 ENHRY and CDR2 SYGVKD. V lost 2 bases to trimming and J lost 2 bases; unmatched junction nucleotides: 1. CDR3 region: CAISEGQGNTEAFF. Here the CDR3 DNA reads TGTGCCATCAGTGAGGGACAGGGAAACACTGAAGCTTTCTTT.

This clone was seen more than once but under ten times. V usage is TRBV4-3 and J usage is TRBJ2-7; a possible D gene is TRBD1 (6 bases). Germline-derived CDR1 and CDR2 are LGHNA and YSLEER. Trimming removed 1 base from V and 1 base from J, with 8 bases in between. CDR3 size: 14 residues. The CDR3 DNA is TGCGCCAGCAGCCAAGGGGGGACATCCTACGAGCAGTACTTC. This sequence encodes CASSQGGTSYEQYF.

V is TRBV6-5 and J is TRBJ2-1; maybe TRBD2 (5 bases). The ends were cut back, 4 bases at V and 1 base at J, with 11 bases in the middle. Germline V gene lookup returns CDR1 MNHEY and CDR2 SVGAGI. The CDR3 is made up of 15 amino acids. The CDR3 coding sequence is TGTGCCAGCAGTTCTAGCATTACATCCTACAATGAGCAGTTCTTC. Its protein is CASSSSITSYNEQFF.

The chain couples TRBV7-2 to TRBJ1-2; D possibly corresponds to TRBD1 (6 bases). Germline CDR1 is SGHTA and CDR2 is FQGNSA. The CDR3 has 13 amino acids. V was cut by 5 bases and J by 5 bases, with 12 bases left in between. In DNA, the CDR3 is TGTGCCAGCAGCGTGGCCGGACAGTATGGCTACACCTTC. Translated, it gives CASSVAGQYGYTF.